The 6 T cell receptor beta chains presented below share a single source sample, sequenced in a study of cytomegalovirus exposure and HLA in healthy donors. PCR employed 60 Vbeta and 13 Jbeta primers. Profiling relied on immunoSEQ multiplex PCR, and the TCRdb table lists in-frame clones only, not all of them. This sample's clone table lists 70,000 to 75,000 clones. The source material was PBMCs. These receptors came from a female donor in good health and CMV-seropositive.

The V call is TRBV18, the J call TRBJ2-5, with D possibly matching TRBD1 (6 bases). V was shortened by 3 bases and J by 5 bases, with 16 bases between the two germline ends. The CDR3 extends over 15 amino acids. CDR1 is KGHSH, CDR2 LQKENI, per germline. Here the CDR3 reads CASSPLLQGTETQYF. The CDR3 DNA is TGTGCCAGCTCACCGCTATTGCAGGGGACGGAGACCCAGTACTTC.

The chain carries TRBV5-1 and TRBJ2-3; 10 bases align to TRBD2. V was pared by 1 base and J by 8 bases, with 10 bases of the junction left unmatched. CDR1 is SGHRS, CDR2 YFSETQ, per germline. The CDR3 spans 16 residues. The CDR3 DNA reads TGCGCCAGCAGCTTGTCTAGCGGGGGATCGGAGGGTACGCAGTATTTT. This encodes CASSLSSGGSEGTQYF. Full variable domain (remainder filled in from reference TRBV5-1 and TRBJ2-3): KAGVTQTPRYLIKTRGQQVTLSCSPISGHRSVSWYQQTPGQGLQFLFEYFSETQRNKGNFPGRFSGRQFSNSRSEMNVSTLELGDSALYLCASSLSSGGSEGTQYFGPGTRLTVL.

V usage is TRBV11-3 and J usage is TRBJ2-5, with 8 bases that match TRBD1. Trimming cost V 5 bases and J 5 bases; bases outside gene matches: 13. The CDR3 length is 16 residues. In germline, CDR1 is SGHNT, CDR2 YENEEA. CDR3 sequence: CASSRSGTGGGETQYF. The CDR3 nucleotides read TGTGCCAGCAGCAGATCCGGGACAGGAGGGGGGGAGACCCAGTACTTC.

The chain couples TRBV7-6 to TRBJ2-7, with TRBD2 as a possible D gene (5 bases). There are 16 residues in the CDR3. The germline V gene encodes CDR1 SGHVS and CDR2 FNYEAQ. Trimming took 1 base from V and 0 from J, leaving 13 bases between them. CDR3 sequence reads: CASSLVPDFSSYEQYF. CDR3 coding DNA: TGTGCCAGCAGCTTAGTCCCGGACTTCTCCTCCTACGAGCAGTACTTC. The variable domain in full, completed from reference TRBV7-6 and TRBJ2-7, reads GAGVSQSPRYKVTKRGQDVALRCDPISGHVSLYWYRQALGQGPEFLTYFNYEAQQDKSGLPNDRFSAERPEGSISTLTIQRTEQRDSAMYRCASSLVPDFSSYEQYFGPGTRLTVT.

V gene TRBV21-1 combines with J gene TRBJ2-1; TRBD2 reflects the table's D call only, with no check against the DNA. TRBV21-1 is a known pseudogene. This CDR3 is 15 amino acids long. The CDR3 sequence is CASSTGGRPNNEQFF. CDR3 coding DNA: TGTGCCAGCAGCACCGGGGGACGACCAAACAATGAGCAGTTCTTC.

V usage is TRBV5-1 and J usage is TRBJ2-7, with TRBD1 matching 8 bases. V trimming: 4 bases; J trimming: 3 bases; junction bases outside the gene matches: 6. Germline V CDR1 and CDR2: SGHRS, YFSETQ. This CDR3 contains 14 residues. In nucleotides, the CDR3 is TGCGCCAGCAGCATGGACAGGGCCCTCTACGAGCAGTACTTC. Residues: CASSMDRALYEQYF.